The clone carrying this TCR beta chain was seen a handful of times. What it binds is unknown. This entry comes from a study of CD8+ T cells in alopecia areata. Extraction and reverse transcription of RNA yielded cDNA as the sequencing template. Generated by immunoSEQ multiplex PCR, the TCRdb table keeps only in-frame clones and is missing some. This table holds 7,500 to 9,000 clones, less than 85% found once. Study results and caveats: An increase in clonality over normal scalp was evident in lesional scalp, especially alopecia totalis/universalis. Shared TCR sequences were less clear between patients than in mice, possibly partly from HLA diversity.

Trimming removed 2 bases from V and 4 bases from J, with 12 bases in between. The CDR3 is made up of 14 amino acids. The germline gives CDR1 SGHRS, CDR2 YFSETQ. Sorting of CD4+ cells into CD25+CD127- cells was performed for a few patients. Researchers took lesional scalp punch biopsies and peripheral blood from people who were alopecia areata patients. The clonotype was recovered from a human donor with alopecia areata. The material sequenced was CD4+ Tregs sorted from blood. The genes are TRBV5-1 and TRBJ1-1; tentative D call: TRBD1 (6 bases). The CDR3 here is CASSFGGAGTEAFF. For the CDR3, the DNA is TGCGCCAGCAGCTTTGGGGGGGCTGGCACTGAAGCTTTCTTT.